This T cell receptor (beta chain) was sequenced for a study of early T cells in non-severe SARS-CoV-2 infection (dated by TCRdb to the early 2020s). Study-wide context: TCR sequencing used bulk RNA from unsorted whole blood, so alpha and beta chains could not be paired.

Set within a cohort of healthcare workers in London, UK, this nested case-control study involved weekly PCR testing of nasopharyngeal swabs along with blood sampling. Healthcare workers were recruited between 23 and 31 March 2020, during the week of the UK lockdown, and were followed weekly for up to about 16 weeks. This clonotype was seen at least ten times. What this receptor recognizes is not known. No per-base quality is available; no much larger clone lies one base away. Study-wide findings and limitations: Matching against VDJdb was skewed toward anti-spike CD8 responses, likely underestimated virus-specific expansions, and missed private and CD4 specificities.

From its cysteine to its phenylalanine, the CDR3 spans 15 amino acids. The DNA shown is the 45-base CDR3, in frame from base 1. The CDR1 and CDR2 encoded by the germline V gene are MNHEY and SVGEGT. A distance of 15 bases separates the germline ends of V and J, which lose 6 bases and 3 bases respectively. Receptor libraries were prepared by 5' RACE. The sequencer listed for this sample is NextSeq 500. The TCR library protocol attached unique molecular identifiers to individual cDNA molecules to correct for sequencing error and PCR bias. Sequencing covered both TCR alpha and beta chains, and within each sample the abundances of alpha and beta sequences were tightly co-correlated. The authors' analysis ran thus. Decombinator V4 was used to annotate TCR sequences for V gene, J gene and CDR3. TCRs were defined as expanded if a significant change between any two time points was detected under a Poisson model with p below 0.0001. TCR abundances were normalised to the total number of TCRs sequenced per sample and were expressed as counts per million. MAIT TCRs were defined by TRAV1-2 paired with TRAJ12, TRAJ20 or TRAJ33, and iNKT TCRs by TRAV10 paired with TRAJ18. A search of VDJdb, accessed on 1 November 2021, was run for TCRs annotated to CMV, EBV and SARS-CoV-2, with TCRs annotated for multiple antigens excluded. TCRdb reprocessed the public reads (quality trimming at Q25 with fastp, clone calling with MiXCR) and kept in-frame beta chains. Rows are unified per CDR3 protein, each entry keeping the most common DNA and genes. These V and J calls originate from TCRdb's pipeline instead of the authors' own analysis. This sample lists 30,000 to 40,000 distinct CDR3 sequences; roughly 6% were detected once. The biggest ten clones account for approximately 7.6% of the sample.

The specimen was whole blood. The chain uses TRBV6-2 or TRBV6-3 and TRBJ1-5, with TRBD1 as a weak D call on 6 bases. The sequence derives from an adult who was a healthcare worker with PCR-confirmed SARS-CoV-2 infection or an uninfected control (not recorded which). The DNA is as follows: TGTGCCAGCAGCCCCCCAGGGGACGACAATCAGCCCCAGCATTTT. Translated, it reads CASSPPGDDNQPQHF.